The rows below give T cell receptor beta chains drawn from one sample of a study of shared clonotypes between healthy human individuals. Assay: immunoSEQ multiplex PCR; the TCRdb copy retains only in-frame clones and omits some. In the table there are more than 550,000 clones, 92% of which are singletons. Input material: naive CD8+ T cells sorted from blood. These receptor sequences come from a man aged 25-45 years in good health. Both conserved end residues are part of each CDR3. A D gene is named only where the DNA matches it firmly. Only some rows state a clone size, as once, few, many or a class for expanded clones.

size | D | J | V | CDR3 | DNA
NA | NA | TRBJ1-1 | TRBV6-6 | CASTLSGGAEAFF | TGTGCCAGCACCCTCTCCGGAGGGGCTGAAGCTTTCTTT
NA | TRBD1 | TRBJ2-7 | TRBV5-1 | CASSFGQGWEQYF | TGCGCCAGCAGCTTTGGACAGGGTTGGGAGCAGTACTTC
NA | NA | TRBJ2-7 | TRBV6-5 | CASSYSPSGRDSEQYF | TGTGCCAGCAGTTACTCCCCTTCGGGACGAGATAGCGAGCAGTACTTC
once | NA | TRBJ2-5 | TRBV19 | CASSTELEETQYF | TGTGCCAGTAGTACCGAGCTTGAGGAGACCCAGTACTTC
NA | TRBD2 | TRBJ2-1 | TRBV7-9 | CASRGLAGGLASYNEQFF | TGTGCCAGCAGGGGACTAGCGGGAGGGTTAGCGTCCTACAATGAGCAGTTCTTC
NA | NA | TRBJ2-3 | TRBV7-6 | CASSLNLGDTQYF | TGTGCCAGCAGCTTAAACCTCGGAGATACGCAGTATTTT
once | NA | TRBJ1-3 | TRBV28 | CASSPTGNTIYF | TGTGCCAGCAGTCCGACCGGAAACACCATATATTTT
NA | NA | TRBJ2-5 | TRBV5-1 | CASSLRGFRETQYF | TGCGCCAGCAGCTTAAGGGGGTTTAGGGAGACCCAGTACTTC
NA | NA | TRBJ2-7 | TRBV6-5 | CASSYGSSEQYF | TGTGCCAGCAGTTACGGGAGTTCCGAGCAGTACTTC
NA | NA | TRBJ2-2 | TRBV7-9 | CASSPSGTGELFF | TGTGCCAGCAGCCCGTCAGGCACCGGGGAGCTGTTTTTT
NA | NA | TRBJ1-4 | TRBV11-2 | CASSAVNFEKLFF | TGTGCCAGCTCCGCCGTTAACTTTGAAAAACTGTTTTTT
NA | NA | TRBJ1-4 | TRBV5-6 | CASSLTGTDATNEKLFF | TGTGCCAGCAGCTTGACAGGGACCGATGCTACTAATGAAAAACTGTTTTTT
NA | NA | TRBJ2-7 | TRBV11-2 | CASSSGTVSRSLYEQYF | TGTGCCAGCAGCTCAGGAACAGTAAGTCGGAGCCTCTACGAGCAGTACTTC
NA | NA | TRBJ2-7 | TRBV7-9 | CASSGAPSYEQYF | TGTGCCAGCAGCGGGGCCCCGTCGTACGAGCAGTACTTC
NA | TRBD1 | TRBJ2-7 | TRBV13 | CASSLGQVVEQYF | TGTGCCAGCAGCCTGGGACAGGTGGTGGAGCAGTACTTC
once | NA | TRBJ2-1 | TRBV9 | CASSDTRGNEQFF | TGTGCCAGCAGTGATACTAGGGGCAATGAGCAGTTCTTC
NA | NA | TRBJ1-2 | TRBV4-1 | CASSQEKGTGFHYGYTF | TGCGCCAGCAGCCAAGAGAAGGGTACAGGGTTCCACTATGGCTACACCTTC
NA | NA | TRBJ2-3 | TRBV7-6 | CASSSISTDTQYF | TGTGCCAGCAGCTCCATTAGCACAGATACGCAGTATTTT
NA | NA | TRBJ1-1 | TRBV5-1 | CASSLLGGTEAFF | TGCGCCAGCAGCTTGCTCGGGGGCACTGAAGCTTTCTTT
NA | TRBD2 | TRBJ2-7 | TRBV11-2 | CASSLGVAGRPYEQYF | TGTGCCAGCAGCTTAGGGGTAGCGGGGCGACCCTACGAGCAGTACTTC
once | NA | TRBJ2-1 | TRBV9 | CASSGIASSYNEQFF | TGTGCCAGCAGCGGTATTGCGAGCTCCTACAATGAGCAGTTCTTC
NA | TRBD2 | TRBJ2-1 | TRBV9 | CASSGPSLAENDNEQFF | TGTGCCAGCAGCGGCCCGTCCCTAGCGGAAAACGACAATGAGCAGTTCTTC
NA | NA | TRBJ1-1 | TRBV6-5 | CASSYLPGHKNTEAFF | TGTGCCAGCAGTTACCTCCCGGGACACAAGAACACTGAAGCTTTCTTT
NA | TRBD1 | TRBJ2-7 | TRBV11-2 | CASSPTGGEQYF | TGTGCCAGCAGCCCAACAGGGGGCGAGCAGTACTTC
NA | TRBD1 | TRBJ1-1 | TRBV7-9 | CASSLARGQGMNTEAFF | TGTGCCAGCAGCTTAGCCAGGGGGCAAGGCATGAACACTGAAGCTTTCTTT
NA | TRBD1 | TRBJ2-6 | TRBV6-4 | CAARDSASGANVLTF | TGTGCCGCACGGGACAGCGCGTCTGGGGCCAACGTCCTGACTTTC
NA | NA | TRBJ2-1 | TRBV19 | CASREDYNEQFF | TGTGCCAGTAGGGAAGACTACAATGAGCAGTTCTTC
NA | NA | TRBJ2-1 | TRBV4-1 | CASSQPSRDPEQFF | TGCGCCAGCAGCCAGCCCTCTAGGGACCCTGAGCAGTTCTTC
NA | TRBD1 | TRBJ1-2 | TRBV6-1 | CASSEAGDRGIGYTF | TGTGCCAGCAGTGAAGCCGGGGACAGGGGAATCGGCTACACCTTC
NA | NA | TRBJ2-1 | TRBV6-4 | CASSDFGQNEQFF | TGTGCCAGCAGTGACTTTGGCCAAAACGAGCAGTTCTTC
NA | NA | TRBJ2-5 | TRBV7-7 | CASSLEKGAETQYF | TGTGCTAGCAGCTTAGAAAAAGGAGCGGAGACCCAGTACTTC
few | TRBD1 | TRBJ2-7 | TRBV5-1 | CASRGTGSPYEQYF | TGCGCCAGCAGGGGGACAGGGAGTCCCTACGAGCAGTACTTC
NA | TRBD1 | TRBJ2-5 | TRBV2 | CASSEPDRPGTVQETQYF | TGTGCCAGCAGTGAACCCGACCGGCCCGGGACAGTACAAGAGACCCAGTACTTC
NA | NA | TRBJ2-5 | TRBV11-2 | CASSLDPWGSGSWTQYF | TGTGCCAGCAGCTTAGACCCCTGGGGTAGCGGTTCCTGGACCCAGTACTTC
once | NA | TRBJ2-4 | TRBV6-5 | CASSFSGRNIQYF | TGTGCCAGCAGTTTCTCAGGGAGGAACATTCAGTACTTC
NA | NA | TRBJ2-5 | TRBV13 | CASSSYPETKTQYF | TGTGCCAGCAGCTCTTACCCGGAGACCAAGACCCAGTACTTC
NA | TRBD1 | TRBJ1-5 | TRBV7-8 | CASSLGPGQGAGQPQHF | TGTGCCAGCAGCCTCGGCCCGGGACAGGGGGCGGGTCAGCCCCAGCATTTT
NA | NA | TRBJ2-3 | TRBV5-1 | CASSLTKLSRVSQYF | TGCGCCAGCAGCTTGACTAAACTATCCCGGGTTTCGCAGTATTTT
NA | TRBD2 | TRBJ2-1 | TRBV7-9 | CASSEGLADEQFF | TGTGCCAGCAGCGAAGGACTAGCCGATGAGCAGTTCTTC
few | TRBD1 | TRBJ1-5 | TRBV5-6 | CASEGQGQPQHF | TGTGCCAGCGAAGGACAGGGCCAGCCCCAGCATTTT
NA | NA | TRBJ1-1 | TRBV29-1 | CSVEDQHSGAEAFF | TGCAGCGTTGAAGATCAACATTCGGGCGCTGAAGCTTTCTTT
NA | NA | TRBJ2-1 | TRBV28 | CASNDDRSSYNEQFF | TGTGCCAGCAACGATGACAGGAGCTCCTACAATGAGCAGTTCTTC
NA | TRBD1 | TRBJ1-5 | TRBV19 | CASTNQGAGNQPQHF | TGTGCCAGTACAAACCAGGGGGCGGGCAATCAGCCCCAGCATTTT
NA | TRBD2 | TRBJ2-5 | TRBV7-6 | CASSPAAGGLETQYF | TGTGCCAGCAGCCCAGCAGCGGGAGGACTAGAGACCCAGTACTTC
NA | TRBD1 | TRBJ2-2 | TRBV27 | CASSLSGQGGTGELFF | TGTGCCAGCAGTTTATCTGGACAGGGAGGAACCGGGGAGCTGTTTTTT
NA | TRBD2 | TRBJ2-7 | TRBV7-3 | CASSPGLAGSSYEQYF | TGTGCCAGCAGCCCAGGACTAGCGGGGAGCTCCTACGAGCAGTACTTC
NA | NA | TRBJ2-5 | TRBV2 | CASSEAGIWETQYF | TGTGCCAGCAGTGAAGCGGGCATCTGGGAGACCCAGTACTTC
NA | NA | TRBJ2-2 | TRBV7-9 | CASSSSEDPTRVTGELFF | TGTGCCAGCAGCTCATCGGAGGACCCCACAAGGGTAACCGGGGAGCTGTTTTTT
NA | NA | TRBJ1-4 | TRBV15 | CATSRDGGWEKLFF | TGTGCCACCAGCAGAGACGGGGGTTGGGAAAAACTGTTTTTT
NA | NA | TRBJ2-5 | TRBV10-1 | CASSPAVQETQYF | TGCGCCAGTTCCCCTGCGGTTCAAGAGACCCAGTACTTC
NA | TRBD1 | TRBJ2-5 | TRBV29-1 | CSVEPTGTQETQYF | TGCAGCGTTGAGCCGACAGGGACCCAAGAGACCCAGTACTTC
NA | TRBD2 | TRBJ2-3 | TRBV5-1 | CASSPMLSGGGTDTQYF | TGCGCCAGCAGCCCGATGCTAAGCGGGGGGGGCACAGATACGCAGTATTTT
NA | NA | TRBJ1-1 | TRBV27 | CASQAAQTSDTEAFF | TGTGCCAGCCAAGCAGCCCAAACGTCGGACACTGAAGCTTTCTTT